Shown below are 23 T cell receptor beta chains from a single sample sequenced in a study of shared clonotypes between healthy human individuals (dated by TCRdb to 2020 to 2021). Library method: the immunoSEQ multiplex PCR assay. TCRdb stores this immuneACCESS table with in-frame sequences only. Part of the clones is absent; in the studies checked, under half of the shortfall reflects unresolved V genes, and no reason is known for the rest. In this sample the table shows 640,000 or so clones, 55% to 75% of which occur a single time. The ten largest clones represent less than 2% of the sample. The sequenced sample consisted of memory CD4+ T cells sorted from blood. The sample's cell subset or site label, decoded: CD45RA-negative fraction. The receptors shown here come from a woman in her 30s in good health.

The sample holds a few counts of this clone. The chain is built from TRBV7-2 and TRBJ2-5; no firm D call. The CDR3 contains 12 residues. Trimming shortened V by 5 bases and J by 4 bases, and 8 bases separated the two germline ends. Germline loops: CDR1 SGHTA, CDR2 FQGNSA. CDR3 sequence reads: CASSRALETQYF. The CDR3 DNA sequence: TGTGCCAGCAGCCGAGCCTTAGAGACCCAGTACTTC. Drawing the rest from reference TRBV7-2 and TRBJ2-5, the complete variable domain is GAGVSQSPSNKVTEKGKDVELRCDPISGHTALYWYRQSLGQGLEFLIYFQGNSAPDKSGLPSDRFSAERTGGSVSTLTIQRTQQEDSAVYLCASSRALETQYFGPGTRLLVL.

This chain links TRBV5-1 with TRBJ2-7; possibly TRBD2 for D (5 bases). The V gene's germline CDR1 is SGHRS and CDR2 YFSETQ. V was trimmed by 0 bases and J by 6 bases, leaving 16 bases between them. The CDR3 is 15 amino acids. The CDR3 DNA reads TGCGCCAGCAGCTTGGCCTTGACGGGCGGGTCCGAGCAGTACTTC. Its protein is CASSLALTGGSEQYF.

J is TRBJ2-1 and V is TRBV6-5; D is possibly TRBD1 or TRBD2 (6 bases each). V lost 6 bases to trimming and J lost 8 bases, with 17 bases between them. From germline, CDR1 is MNHEY and CDR2 SVGAGI. The length of the CDR3 is 14 residues. Here the CDR3 DNA reads TGTGCCAGCAGCCCCCGGGGGCTGGGGGATGAGCAGTTCTTC. This encodes CASSPRGLGDEQFF.

CDR3 bases: TGTGCCAGCTCACCATCGATAGCGGGAGGCCGGGACGAGCAGTACTTC. It yields the protein CASSPSIAGGRDEQYF. This sequence joins TRBV18 and TRBJ2-7, with 10 bases fitting TRBD2. The CDR3 sequence is 16 residues long. Trimming removed 2 bases from V and 5 bases from J; junction bases left unmatched: 9. The germline gives CDR1 KGHSH, CDR2 LQKENI.

J is TRBJ2-5 and V is TRBV6-5; 11 bases map to TRBD2. Looked up from germline, CDR1 is MNHEY and CDR2 is SVGAGI. The J segment lost 1 base and the V segment lost 5 bases, leaving 3 bases of the junction unmatched. This CDR3 is 15 amino acids long. CDR3 sequence: CASSRGTSGQETQYF. CDR3 sequence (DNA): TGTGCCAGCAGTCGCGGGACTAGCGGCCAAGAGACCCAGTACTTC.

The gene calls are TRBV5-1 and TRBJ2-7; the D gene is possibly TRBD2 (6 bases). This CDR3 spans 14 amino acids. Looked up from germline, CDR1 is SGHRS and CDR2 is YFSETQ. Trimming took 3 bases from V and 0 from J, leaving 10 bases between them. The CDR3 nucleotides read TGCGCCAGCAGCTGGGGACTCACCTCCTACGAGCAGTACTTC. Translated, it gives CASSWGLTSYEQYF.

The chain joins TRBV6-4 to TRBJ1-3; D call uncertain. This CDR3 comprises 13 residues. From germline, CDR1 is MRHNA and CDR2 SNTAGT. Between the trimmed V and J ends, which lost 3 bases and 2 bases, there was a span of 5 bases. CDR3 loop: CASSETPGNTIYF. The CDR3 nucleotides read TGTGCCAGCAGTGAAACGCCTGGAAACACCATATATTTT.

The sample holds many counts of this clone. This chain uses TRBV25-1 with TRBJ2-7; D gene uncertain. V was trimmed by 5 bases and J by 1 base, leaving 9 bases between them. The CDR3 has 13 amino acids. The V gene's germline CDR1 is MGHDK and CDR2 SYGVNS. The CDR3 sequence is CASSIAGSYEQYF. The CDR3 DNA sequence: TGTGCCAGCAGTATAGCTGGGTCCTACGAGCAGTACTTC.

The genes are TRBV5-1 and TRBJ1-1, with 7 bases matching TRBD1. CDR3 length: 15 amino acids. The V segment lost 5 bases and the J segment 1 base; nucleotides outside the gene matches: 8. From germline, CDR1 is SGHRS and CDR2 YFSETQ. The CDR3 DNA is TGCGCCAGCAGTCCCGGACAGGACTCGAACACTGAAGCTTTCTTT. This sequence encodes CASSPGQDSNTEAFF. The full variable domain, in which reference TRBV5-1 and TRBJ1-1 provide the parts outside the CDR3, is KAGVTQTPRYLIKTRGQQVTLSCSPISGHRSVSWYQQTPGQGLQFLFEYFSETQRNKGNFPGRFSGRQFSNSRSEMNVSTLELGDSALYLCASSPGQDSNTEAFFGQGTRLTVV.

The chain has TRBV15 and TRBJ2-1; 7 bases are shared with TRBD2. Germline V gives CDR1 LNHNV, CDR2 YYDKDF (reference sequence). Trimming at V came to 0 bases and at J to 8 bases, leaving 7 bases not matched to a gene. The CDR3 totals 15 residues. CDR3 region: CATSRDWLAEDEQFF. As DNA, the CDR3 is TGTGCCACCAGCAGAGATTGGCTAGCGGAAGATGAGCAGTTCTTC.

The chain joins TRBV15 to TRBJ2-3; D not resolved. The CDR3 spans 12 residues. The V end was cut by 7 bases, the J end by 6 bases, with 11 bases between. Germline assignment: CDR1 LNHNV and CDR2 YYDKDF (reference sequence). In nucleotides, the CDR3 is TGTGCCACCACGTCCGGACGGGATACGCAGTATTTT. Translating it yields CATTSGRDTQYF.

This clone turned up a few times. Other DNA sequences in the same sample also yield this CDR3. This sequence joins TRBV9 and TRBJ1-1; no firm D call. V was shortened by 1 base and J by 4 bases, with 8 bases between the two germline ends. CDR3 length: 13 residues. Germline CDR1 is SGDLS and CDR2 is YYNGEE. As DNA, the CDR3 is TGTGCCAGCAGCGTATCGTGGGGCACTGAAGCTTTCTTT. It translates to CASSVSWGTEAFF.

As DNA, the CDR3 is TGCGCCAGCAGCCAAGGACGTCAGGGCCAGCCCCAGCATTTT. Its translation: CASSQGRQGQPQHF. J is TRBJ1-5 and V is TRBV4-1, with D possibly being TRBD1 (5 bases). V lost 1 base to trimming and J lost 7 bases, with 11 bases between them. The CDR3 runs 14 residues. Germline assignment: CDR1 MGHRA and CDR2 YSYEKL.

This clone was detected once. The CDR3 region is CASSPRLGPQETQYF. CDR3 coding DNA: TGTGCCAGCTCACCACGGTTGGGGCCCCAAGAGACCCAGTACTTC. The V and J genes are TRBV18 and TRBJ2-5, with D maybe TRBD1 (5 bases). V lost 1 base and J lost 1, with 10 bases in between. Germline CDR1 KGHSH, CDR2 LQKENI. This CDR3 has 15 amino acids.

The chain recombines TRBV25-1 with TRBJ2-7; 9 nucleotides align to TRBD1. V gave up 5 bases and J gave up 3 bases; unmatched junction bases: 11. The CDR3 consists of 16 residues. The germline V gene encodes CDR1 MGHDK and CDR2 SYGVNS. The CDR3 here is CASSLGRTGVIYEQYF. The CDR3, as DNA: TGTGCCAGCAGTCTAGGGAGGACAGGGGTCATCTACGAGCAGTACTTC.

This clone has at least ten counts. This chain connects TRBV7-6 to TRBJ1-1; TRBD1 agrees at 8 bases. Germline loops: CDR1 SGHVS, CDR2 FNYEAQ. Germline trimming cut 5 bases from V and 0 bases from J; bases unmatched to any gene: 8. This CDR3 is 16 amino acids long. In nucleotides, the CDR3 is TGTGCCAGCAGCCCGCAGGGGGCGGGAATGAACACTGAAGCTTTCTTT. The encoded protein is CASSPQGAGMNTEAFF. The whole variable domain, remainder taken from reference TRBV7-6 and TRBJ1-1, is GAGVSQSPRYKVTKRGQDVALRCDPISGHVSLYWYRQALGQGPEFLTYFNYEAQQDKSGLPNDRFSAERPEGSISTLTIQRTEQRDSAMYRCASSPQGAGMNTEAFFGQGTRLTVV.

CDR3 in amino acids: CASSSLWHEQYF. Here the CDR3 DNA reads TGTGCCAGCAGCTCGCTGTGGCACGAGCAGTACTTC. The chain joins TRBV7-8 to TRBJ2-7, with D uncertain. CDR1 and CDR2 (germline): SGHVS, FQNEAQ. The V and J ends lost 4 bases and 5 bases respectively, with 9 bases between them. CDR3 size: 12 residues.

This clone was observed a few times. A much larger clone sits a single nucleotide away, making a read error possible. Other DNA sequences in this sample translate to the same CDR3. The chain links TRBV30 to TRBJ1-1; D is unresolved. In germline, CDR1 is GTSNPN, CDR2 SVGIG (reference sequence). The ends were cut back, 0 bases at V and 0 bases at J, with 5 bases in the middle. This CDR3 spans 13 amino acids. CDR3 sequence (DNA): TGTGCCTGGAGTGTTGATGTGAACACTGAAGCTTTCTTT. It is translated as CAWSVDVNTEAFF.

V gene TRBV6-1 combines with J gene TRBJ1-4, with a tentative D call TRBD1 (5 bases). CDR3 length: 15 amino acids. The germline V gene encodes CDR1 MNHNS and CDR2 SASEGT. Trimming removed 7 bases at V and 2 bases at J, with 14 bases between. CDR3 residues: CASTTRRGTNEKLFF. Written as DNA, the CDR3 is TGTGCCAGCACTACGAGAAGGGGTACTAATGAAAAACTGTTTTTT.

This rearrangement joins TRBV28 to TRBJ2-7, with 11 positions matching TRBD1. V shed 5 bases and J 6 bases; nucleotides not matched to a gene: 3. CDR1 is MDHEN, CDR2 SYDVKM, per germline. The CDR3 has 13 amino acids. The CDR3 DNA reads as TGTGCCAGCAGTCTTGGGACAGGGGGCGAGCAGTACTTC. Translating gives CASSLGTGGEQYF.

V usage is TRBV18 and J usage is TRBJ2-3, with 11 nucleotides matching TRBD2. With V trimmed by 4 bases and J by 0 bases, 0 bases remained unmatched. CDR3 size: 15 residues. The V gene's germline CDR1 is KGHSH and CDR2 LQKENI. The CDR3 DNA follows: TGTGCCAGCTCACGGACTAGCGGGAGCACAGATACGCAGTATTTT. Its translation: CASSRTSGSTDTQYF.

The V call is TRBV4-2, the J call TRBJ2-2; D not certain. The CDR3 runs 14 residues. V was shortened by 5 bases and J by 9 bases, with 16 bases between the two germline ends. Germline lookup yields CDR1 LGHNA and CDR2 YNFKEQ. The CDR3 DNA follows: TGTGCCAGCAGCTATAGTAAGGGTGGCCGGGAGCTGTTTTTT. Encoded protein: CASSYSKGGRELFF.

The CDR3 region is CAWSVTRYYEQYF. The CDR3, as DNA: TGTGCCTGGAGTGTAACCCGTTACTACGAGCAGTACTTC. This sequence joins TRBV30 and TRBJ2-7, with D unresolved. V gave up 0 bases and J gave up 3 bases, with 9 bases separating them. From germline, CDR1 is GTSNPN and CDR2 SVGIG (reference sequence). The CDR3 length is 13 residues.